The T cell receptor beta chain under discussion was sequenced for a study of cytomegalovirus exposure and HLA in healthy donors. Study as a whole: Earlier work reported approximately 110 million unique TCR beta sequences from 180 million or so T cells. Study outcomes and limitations: By a later analysis, the bulk of CMV-associated TCR beta chains appeared HLA-restricted.

A multiplex PCR was run with 60 Vbeta primers and 13 Jbeta primers. This table comes from immunoSEQ multiplex PCR, and its TCRdb copy is limited to in-frame clones, with some not included. The sample yields some 130,000 clones, 80% seen once. With 2 bases clipped from V and 3 bases from J, the junction kept 4 bases outside the gene matches. The CDR3 length is 15 residues. Germline loops: CDR1 SEHNR, CDR2 FQNEAQ (reference sequence). A remark on this clone: Its target is not known.

The sequenced sample consisted of PBMCs. The sequence was collected from a man aged 25-45 years in good health and CMV-seronegative. The chain links TRBV7-9 to TRBJ2-1; 7 bases align to TRBD2. CDR3 sequence (DNA): TGTGCCAGCAGCTTACTAGCGGTCGGCTACAATGAGCAGTTCTTC. Its protein product is CASSLLAVGYNEQFF.